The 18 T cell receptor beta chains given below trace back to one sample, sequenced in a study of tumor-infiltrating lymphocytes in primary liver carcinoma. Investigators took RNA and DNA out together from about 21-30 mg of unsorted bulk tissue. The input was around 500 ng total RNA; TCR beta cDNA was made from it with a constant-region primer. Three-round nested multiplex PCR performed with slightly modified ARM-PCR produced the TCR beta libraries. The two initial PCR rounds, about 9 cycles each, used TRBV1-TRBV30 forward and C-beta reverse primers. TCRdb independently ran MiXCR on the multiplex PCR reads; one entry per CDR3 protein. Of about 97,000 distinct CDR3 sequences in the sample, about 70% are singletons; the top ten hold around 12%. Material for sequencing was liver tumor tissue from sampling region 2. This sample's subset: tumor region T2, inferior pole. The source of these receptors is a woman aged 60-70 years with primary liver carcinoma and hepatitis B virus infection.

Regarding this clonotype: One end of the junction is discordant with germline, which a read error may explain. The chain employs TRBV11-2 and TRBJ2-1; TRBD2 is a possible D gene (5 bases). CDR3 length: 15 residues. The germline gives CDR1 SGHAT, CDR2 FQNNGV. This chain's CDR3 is CASNLAPSSYSEQLF. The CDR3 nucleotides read TGTGCCAGCAACTTAGCGCCTAGCTCTTACAGTGAGCAGCTCTTC.

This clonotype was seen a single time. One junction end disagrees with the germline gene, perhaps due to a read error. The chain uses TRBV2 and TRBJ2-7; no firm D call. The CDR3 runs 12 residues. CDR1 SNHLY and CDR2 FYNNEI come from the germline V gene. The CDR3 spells CASTSLSYDQYF. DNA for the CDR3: TGTGCCAGCACCTCGCTCTCCTACGATCAGTACTTC. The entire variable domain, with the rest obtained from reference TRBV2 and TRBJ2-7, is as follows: EPEVTQTPSHQVTQMGQEVILRCVPISNHLYFYWYRQILGQKVEFLVSFYNNEISEKSEIFDDQFSVERPDGSNFTLKIRSTKLEDSAMYFCASTSLSYDQYFGPGTRLTVT.

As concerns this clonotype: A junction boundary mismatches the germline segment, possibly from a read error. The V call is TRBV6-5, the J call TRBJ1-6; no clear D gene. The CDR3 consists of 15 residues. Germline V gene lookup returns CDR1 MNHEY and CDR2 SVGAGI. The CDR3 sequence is CASSYSGSVGSSLHF. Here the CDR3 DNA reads TGTGCGAGCAGTTACTCTGGGAGTGTTGGATCATCCCTCCACTTT.

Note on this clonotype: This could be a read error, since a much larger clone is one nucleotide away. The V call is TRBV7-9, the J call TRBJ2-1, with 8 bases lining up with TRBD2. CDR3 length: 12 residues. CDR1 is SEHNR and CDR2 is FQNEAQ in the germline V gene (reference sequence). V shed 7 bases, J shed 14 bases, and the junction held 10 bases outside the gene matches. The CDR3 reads CASNYSGVGEFF. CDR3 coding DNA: TGTGCCAGCAATTATAGCGGGGTTGGGGAGTTCTTC. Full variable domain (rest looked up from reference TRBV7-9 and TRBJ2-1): DTGVSQNPRHKITKRGQNVTFRCDPISEHNRLYWYRQTLGQGPEFLTYFQNEAQLEKSRLLSDRFSAERPKGSFSTLEIQRTEQGDSAMYLCASNYSGVGEFFGPGTRLTVL.

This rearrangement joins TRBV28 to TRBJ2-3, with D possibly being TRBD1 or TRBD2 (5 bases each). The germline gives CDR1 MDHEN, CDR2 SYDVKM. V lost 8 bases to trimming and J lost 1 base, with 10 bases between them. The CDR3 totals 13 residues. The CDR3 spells CASGWDGTDTQYF. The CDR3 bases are TGTGCCAGCGGTTGGGACGGCACAGATACGCAGTATTTT.

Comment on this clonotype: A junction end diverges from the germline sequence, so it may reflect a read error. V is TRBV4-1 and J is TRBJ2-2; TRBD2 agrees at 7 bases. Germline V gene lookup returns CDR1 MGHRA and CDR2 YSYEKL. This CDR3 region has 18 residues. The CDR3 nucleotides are TGCGTCAGCAGCCAAGATCTAGGGAGGGGTCGGAGATCCGGGGAGCTGTTCTTT. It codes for CVSSQDLGRGRRSGELFF.

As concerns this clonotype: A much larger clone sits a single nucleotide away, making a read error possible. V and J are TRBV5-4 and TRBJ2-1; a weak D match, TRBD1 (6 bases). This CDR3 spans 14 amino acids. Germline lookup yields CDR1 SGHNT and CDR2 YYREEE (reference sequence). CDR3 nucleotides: TGTCCCAGCAGCAAAAACAGGGATATTAGTGAGCAGTTCTTC. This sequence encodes CPSSKNRDISEQFF.

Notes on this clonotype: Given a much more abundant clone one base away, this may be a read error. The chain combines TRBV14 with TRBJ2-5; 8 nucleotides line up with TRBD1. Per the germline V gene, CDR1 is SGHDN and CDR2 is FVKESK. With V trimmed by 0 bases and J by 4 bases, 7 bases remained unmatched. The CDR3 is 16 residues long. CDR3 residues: CASSQELRTGTETQYF. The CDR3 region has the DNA TGTGCCAGCAGCCAAGAACTCCGGACAGGGACAGAGACCCAGTACTTC.

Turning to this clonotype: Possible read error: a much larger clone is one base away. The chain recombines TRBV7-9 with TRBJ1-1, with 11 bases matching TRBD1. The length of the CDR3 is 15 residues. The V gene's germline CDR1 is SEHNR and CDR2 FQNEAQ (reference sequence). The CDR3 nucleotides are TGTGCCAACAGCCGACCGGGGACAGGGGGCACTGAAGCTTTCTTT. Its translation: CANSRPGTGGTEAFF.

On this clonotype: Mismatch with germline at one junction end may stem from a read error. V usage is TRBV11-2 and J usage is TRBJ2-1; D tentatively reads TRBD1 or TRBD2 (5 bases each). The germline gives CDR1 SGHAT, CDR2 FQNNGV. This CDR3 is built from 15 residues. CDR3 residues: CASSAGTVHYNEQSF. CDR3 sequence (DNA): TGTGCCAGCAGTGCCGGGACGGTACACTACAATGAGCAGTCCTTC.

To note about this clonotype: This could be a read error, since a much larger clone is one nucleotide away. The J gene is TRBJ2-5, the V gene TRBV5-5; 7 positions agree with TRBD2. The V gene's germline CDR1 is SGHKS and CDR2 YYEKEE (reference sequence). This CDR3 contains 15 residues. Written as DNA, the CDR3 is TGTGCCAGCAACTTGGGGACTACGGGGCGAGAGACCCAGTACTTC. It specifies CASNLGTTGRETQYF.

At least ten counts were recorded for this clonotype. As DNA, the CDR3 is TGTGCCAGCAGTCCGAGAGCGGTCTTGCCCCCAGATACGCAGTATTTT. This translates into CASSPRAVLPPDTQYF. This chain links TRBV12-3 or TRBV12-4 with TRBJ2-3, with D perhaps matching TRBD2 (5 bases). Trimming stripped 5 bases from V and 4 bases from J, with 19 bases between. CDR3 length: 16 residues.

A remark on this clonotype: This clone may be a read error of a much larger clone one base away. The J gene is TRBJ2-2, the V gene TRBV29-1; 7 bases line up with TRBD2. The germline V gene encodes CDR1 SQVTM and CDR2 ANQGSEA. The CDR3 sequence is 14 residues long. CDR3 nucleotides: TGCAGCGTGGCGACTAGCATGAACAACGGGGAGCTGTTTTTT. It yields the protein CSVATSMNNGELFF.

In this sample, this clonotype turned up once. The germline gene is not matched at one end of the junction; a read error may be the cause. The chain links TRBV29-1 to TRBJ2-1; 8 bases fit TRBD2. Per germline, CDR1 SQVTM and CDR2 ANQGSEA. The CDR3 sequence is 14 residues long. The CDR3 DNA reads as TGCAGCGTTGGAAGCGGGAGAGTATACAATGAGCAGCTCTTC. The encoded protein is CSVGSGRVYNEQLF.

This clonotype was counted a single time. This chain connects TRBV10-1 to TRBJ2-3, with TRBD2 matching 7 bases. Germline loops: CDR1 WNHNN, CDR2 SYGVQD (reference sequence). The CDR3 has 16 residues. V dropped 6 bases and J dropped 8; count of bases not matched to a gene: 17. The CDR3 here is CASRDPGLGGLVTQYF. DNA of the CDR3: TGCGCCAGCAGAGACCCGGGACTGGGAGGGTTGGTTACGCAGTATTTT.

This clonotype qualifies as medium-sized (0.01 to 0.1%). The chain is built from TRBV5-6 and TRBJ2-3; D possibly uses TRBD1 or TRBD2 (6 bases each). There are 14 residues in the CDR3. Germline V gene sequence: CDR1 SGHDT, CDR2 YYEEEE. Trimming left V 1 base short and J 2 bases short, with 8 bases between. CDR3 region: CASSLWGATDTQYF. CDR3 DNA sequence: TGTGCCAGCAGCTTGTGGGGGGCCACAGATACGCAGTATTTT. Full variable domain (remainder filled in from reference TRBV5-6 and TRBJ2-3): DAGVTQSPTHLIKTRGQQVTLRCSPKSGHDTVSWYQQALGQGPQFIFQYYEEEERQRGNFPDRFSGHQFPNYSSELNVNALLLGDSALYLCASSLWGATDTQYFGPGTRLTVL.

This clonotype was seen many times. The CDR3 nucleotides are TGCGCCAGCAGCCAAGAGACAGGGGGCGAAGGGGAGACCCAGTACTTC. This translates into CASSQETGGEGETQYF. The gene calls are TRBV4-1 and TRBJ2-5, with 10 bases lining up with TRBD1. The CDR3 is 16 amino acids. J lost 5 bases, V lost 0 bases, and 6 bases had no gene match. In germline, CDR1 is MGHRA, CDR2 YSYEKL.

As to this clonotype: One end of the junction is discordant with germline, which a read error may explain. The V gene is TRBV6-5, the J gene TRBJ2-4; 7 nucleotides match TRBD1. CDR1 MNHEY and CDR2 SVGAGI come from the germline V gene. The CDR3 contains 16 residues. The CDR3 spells CVSSRNRDRVPNIQYF. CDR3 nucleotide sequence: TGTGTCAGCAGCCGAAACCGGGACAGAGTCCCAAACATTCAGTACTTC.